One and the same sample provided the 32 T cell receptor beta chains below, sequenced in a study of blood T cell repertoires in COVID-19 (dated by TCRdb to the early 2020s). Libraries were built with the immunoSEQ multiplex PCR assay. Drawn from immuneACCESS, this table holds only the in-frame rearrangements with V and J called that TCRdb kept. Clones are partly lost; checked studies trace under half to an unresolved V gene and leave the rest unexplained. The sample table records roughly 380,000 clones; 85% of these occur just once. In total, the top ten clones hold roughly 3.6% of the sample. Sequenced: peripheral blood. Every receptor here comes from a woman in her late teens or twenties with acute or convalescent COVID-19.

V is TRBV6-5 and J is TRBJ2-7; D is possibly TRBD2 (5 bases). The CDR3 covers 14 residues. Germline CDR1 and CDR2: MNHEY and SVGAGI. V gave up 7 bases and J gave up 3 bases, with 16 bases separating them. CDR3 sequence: CASTHTGNLYEQYF. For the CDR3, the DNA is TGTGCCAGCACCCATACGGGAAACCTCTACGAGCAGTACTTC.

The CDR3 loop reads CASSHNDRGDSPLHF. CDR3 bases: TGTGCCAGCAGCCACAACGACAGGGGGGATTCACCCCTCCACTTT. V and J are TRBV3-1 (or the pseudogene TRBV3-2) and TRBJ1-6; 9 bases line up with TRBD1. Trimming cost V 3 bases and J 8 bases; bases outside gene matches: 5. The CDR3 length is 15 residues. Germline V lookup: CDR1 LGHDT, CDR2 YNNKEL (reference sequence).

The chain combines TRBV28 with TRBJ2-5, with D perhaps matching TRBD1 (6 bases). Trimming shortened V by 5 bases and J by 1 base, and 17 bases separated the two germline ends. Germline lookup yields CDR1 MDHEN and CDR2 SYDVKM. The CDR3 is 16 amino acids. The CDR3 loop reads CASSVPLTGSQETQYF. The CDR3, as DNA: TGTGCCAGCAGTGTGCCACTAACAGGGTCCCAAGAGACCCAGTACTTC.

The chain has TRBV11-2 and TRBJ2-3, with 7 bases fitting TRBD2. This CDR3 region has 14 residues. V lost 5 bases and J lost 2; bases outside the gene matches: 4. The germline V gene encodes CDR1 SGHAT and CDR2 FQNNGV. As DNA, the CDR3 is TGTGCCAGCAGCGTAGCGGGTTTCACAGATACGCAGTATTTT. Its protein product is CASSVAGFTDTQYF.

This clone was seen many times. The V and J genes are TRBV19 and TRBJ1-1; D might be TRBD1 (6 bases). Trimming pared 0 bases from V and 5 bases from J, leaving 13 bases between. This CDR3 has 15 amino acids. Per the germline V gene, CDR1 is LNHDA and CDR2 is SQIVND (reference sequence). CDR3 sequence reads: CASSIDHRAGTEAFF. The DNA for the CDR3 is TGTGCCAGTAGTATAGATCACAGGGCAGGAACTGAAGCTTTCTTT. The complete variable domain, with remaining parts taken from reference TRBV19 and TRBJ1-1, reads DGGITQSPKYLFRKEGQNVTLSCEQNLNHDAMYWYRQDPGQGLRLIYYSQIVNDFQKGDIAEGYSVSREKKESFPLTVTSAQKNPTAFYLCASSIDHRAGTEAFFGQGTRLTVV.

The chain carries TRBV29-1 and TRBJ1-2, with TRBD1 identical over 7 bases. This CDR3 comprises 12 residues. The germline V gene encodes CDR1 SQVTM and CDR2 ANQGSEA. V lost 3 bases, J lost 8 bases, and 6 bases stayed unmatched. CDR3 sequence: CSVDDRAIGYTF. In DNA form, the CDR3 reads TGCAGCGTTGATGACAGGGCAATCGGCTACACCTTC.

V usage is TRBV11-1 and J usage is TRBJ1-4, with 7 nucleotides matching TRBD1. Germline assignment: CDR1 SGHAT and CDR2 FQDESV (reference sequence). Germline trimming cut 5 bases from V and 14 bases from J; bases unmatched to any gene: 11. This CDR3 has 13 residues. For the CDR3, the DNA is TGTGCCAGCAGCCCTCGGGACAGTCCCTCGCTGTTTTTT. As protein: CASSPRDSPSLFF.

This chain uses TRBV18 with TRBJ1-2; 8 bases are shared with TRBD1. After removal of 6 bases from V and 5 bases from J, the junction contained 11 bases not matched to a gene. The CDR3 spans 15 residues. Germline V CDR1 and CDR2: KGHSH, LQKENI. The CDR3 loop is CASSQTGDRTYGYTF. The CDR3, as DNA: TGTGCCAGCTCCCAGACCGGGGACAGGACATATGGCTACACCTTC.

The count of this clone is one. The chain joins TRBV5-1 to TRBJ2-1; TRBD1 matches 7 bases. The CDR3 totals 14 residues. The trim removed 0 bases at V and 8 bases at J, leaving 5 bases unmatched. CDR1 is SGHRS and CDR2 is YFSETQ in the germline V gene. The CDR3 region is CASSLGTGFDEQFF. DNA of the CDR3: TGCGCCAGCAGCTTGGGGACAGGTTTCGATGAGCAGTTCTTC.

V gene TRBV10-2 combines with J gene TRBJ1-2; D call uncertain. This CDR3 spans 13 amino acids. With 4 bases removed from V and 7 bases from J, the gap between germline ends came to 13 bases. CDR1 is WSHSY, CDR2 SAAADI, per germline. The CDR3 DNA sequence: TGCGCCAGCAGTGTGGCGGGGTCCCGTGGCTACACCTTC. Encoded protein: CASSVAGSRGYTF.

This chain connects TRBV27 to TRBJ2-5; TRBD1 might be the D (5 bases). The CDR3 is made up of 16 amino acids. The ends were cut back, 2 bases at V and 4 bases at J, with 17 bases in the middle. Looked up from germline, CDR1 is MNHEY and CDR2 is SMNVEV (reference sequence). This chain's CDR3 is CASSLEAGKGRETQYF. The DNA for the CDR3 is TGTGCCAGCAGTTTAGAAGCAGGGAAGGGAAGAGAGACCCAGTACTTC.

The CDR3 protein is CASSLNPSGRTINEQFF. Written as DNA, the CDR3 is TGCGCCAGCAGCTTGAATCCTAGCGGGAGAACTATCAATGAGCAGTTCTTC. V is TRBV5-1 and J is TRBJ2-1, with TRBD2 identical over 10 bases. The V and J ends lost 1 base and 6 bases, in that order; junction bases with no gene match: 10. Germline lookup yields CDR1 SGHRS and CDR2 YFSETQ. This CDR3 contains 17 residues.

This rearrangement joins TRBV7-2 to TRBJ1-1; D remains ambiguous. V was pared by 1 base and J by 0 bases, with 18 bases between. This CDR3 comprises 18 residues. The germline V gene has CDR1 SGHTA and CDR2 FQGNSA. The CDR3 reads CASSLVSNFPFMNTEAFF. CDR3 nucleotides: TGTGCCAGCAGCTTAGTATCCAACTTTCCCTTCATGAACACTGAAGCTTTCTTT. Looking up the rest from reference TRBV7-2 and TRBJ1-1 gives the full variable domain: GAGVSQSPSNKVTEKGKDVELRCDPISGHTALYWYRQSLGQGLEFLIYFQGNSAPDKSGLPSDRFSAERTGGSVSTLTIQRTQQEDSAVYLCASSLVSNFPFMNTEAFFGQGTRLTVV.

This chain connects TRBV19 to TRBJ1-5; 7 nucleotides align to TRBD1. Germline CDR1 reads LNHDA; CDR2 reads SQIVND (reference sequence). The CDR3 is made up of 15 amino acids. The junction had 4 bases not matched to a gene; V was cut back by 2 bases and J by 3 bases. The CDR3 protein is CASSITGVLNQPQHF. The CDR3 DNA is TGTGCCAGTAGTATAACAGGGGTTCTCAATCAGCCCCAGCATTTT.

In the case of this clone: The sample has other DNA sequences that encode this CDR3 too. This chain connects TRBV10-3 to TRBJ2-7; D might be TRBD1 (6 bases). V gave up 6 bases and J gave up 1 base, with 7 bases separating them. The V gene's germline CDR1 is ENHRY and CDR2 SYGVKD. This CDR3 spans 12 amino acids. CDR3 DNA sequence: TGTGCCATCAGAGGACAGTCCTACGAGCAGTACTTC. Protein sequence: CAIRGQSYEQYF.

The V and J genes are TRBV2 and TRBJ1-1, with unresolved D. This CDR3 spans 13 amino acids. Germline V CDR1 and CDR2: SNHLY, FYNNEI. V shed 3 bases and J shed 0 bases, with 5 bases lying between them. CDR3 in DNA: TGTGCCAGCAGTGAGGAGATGAACACTGAAGCTTTCTTT. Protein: CASSEEMNTEAFF.

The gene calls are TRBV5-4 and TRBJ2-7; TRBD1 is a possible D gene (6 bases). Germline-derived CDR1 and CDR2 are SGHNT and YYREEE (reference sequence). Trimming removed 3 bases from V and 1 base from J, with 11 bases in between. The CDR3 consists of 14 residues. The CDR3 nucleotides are TGTGCCAGCAGCTCACTAGGACAGTCCTACGAGCAGTACTTC. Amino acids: CASSSLGQSYEQYF.

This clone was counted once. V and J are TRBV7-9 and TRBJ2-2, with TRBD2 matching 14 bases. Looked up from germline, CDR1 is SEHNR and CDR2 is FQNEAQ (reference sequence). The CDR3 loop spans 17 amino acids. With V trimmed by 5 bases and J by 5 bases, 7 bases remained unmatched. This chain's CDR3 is CASSPKGLAGETGELFF. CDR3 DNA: TGTGCCAGCAGCCCTAAGGGACTAGCGGGAGAAACCGGGGAGCTGTTTTTT.

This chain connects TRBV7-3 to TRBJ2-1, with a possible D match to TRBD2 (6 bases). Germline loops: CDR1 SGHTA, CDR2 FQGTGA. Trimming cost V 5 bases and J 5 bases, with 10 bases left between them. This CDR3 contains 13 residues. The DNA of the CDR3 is TGTGCCAGCAGCGACATAGCGGACAATGAGCAGTTCTTC. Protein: CASSDIADNEQFF.

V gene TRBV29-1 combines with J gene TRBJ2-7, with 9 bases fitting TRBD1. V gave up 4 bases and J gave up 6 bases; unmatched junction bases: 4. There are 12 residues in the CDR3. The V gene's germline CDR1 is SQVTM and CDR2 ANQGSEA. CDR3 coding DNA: TGCAGCGTTGCACAGGGGGCGCGCGAGCAGTACTTC. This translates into CSVAQGAREQYF.

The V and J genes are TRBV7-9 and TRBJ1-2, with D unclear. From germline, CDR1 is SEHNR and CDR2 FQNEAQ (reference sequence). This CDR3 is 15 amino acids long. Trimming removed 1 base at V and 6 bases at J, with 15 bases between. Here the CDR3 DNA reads TGTGCCAGCAGCTTAGGTGGCAATCCCGAGGATGGCTACACCTTC. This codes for CASSLGGNPEDGYTF.

The CDR3 spells CASREGDGNYGYTF. DNA of the CDR3: TGTGCCAGCAGAGAGGGAGACGGAAACTATGGCTACACCTTC. The genes are TRBV28 and TRBJ1-2; unclear D gene. Trimming shortened V by 6 bases and J by 2 bases, and 13 bases separated the two germline ends. CDR1 and CDR2 (germline): MDHEN, SYDVKM. The CDR3 length is 14 residues.

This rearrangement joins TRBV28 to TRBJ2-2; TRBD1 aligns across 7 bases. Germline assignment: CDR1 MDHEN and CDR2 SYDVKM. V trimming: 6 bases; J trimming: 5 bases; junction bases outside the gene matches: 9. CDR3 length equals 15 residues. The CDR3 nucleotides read TGTGCCAGCAGACCGGGGACAGCGCATACCGGGGAGCTGTTTTTT. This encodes CASRPGTAHTGELFF.

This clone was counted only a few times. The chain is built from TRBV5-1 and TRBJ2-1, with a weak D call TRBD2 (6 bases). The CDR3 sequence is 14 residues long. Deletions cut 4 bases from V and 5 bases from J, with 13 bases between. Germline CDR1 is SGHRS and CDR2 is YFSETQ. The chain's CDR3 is CASSRIAANNEQFF. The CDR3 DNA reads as TGCGCCAGCAGCAGGATAGCGGCTAACAATGAGCAGTTCTTC.

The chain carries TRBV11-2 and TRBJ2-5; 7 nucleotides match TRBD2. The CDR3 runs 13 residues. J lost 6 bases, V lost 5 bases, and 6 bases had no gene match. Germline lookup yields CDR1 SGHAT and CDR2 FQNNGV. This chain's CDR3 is CASSLQGTKTQYF. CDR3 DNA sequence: TGTGCCAGCAGCCTACAAGGGACTAAGACCCAGTACTTC.

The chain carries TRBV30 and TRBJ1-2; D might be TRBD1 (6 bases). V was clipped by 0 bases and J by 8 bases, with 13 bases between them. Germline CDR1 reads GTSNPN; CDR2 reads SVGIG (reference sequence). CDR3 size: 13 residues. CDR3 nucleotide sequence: TGTGCCTGGAGTGTACGGGACATGGACGGCTACACCTTC. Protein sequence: CAWSVRDMDGYTF.

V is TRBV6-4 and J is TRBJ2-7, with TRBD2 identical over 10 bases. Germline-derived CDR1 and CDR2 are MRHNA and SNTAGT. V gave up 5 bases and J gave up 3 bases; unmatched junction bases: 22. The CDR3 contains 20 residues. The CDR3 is CASSNEAGTSEIDPYYEQYF. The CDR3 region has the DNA TGTGCCAGCAGTAACGAAGCCGGGACTAGCGAGATAGACCCATACTACGAGCAGTACTTC.

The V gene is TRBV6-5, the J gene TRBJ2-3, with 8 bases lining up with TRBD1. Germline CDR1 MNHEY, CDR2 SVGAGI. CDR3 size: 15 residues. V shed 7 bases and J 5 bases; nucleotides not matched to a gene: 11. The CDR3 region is CASNGRQGAGDTQYF. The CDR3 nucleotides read TGTGCCAGCAACGGCCGGCAGGGGGCCGGAGATACGCAGTATTTT.

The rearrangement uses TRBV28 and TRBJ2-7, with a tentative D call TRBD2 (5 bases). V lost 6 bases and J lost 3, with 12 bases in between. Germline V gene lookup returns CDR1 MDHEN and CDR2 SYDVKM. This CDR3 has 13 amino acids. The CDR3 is CASSLGEGYEQYF. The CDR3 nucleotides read TGTGCCAGCAGCCTCGGCGAGGGCTACGAGCAGTACTTC.

CDR3 DNA sequence: TGCAGCGTTCCTGGGGGGGATACGCAGTATTTT. Encoded protein: CSVPGGDTQYF. The chain employs TRBV29-1 and TRBJ2-3, with a possible D match to TRBD2 (6 bases). Germline V gene lookup returns CDR1 SQVTM and CDR2 ANQGSEA. V was trimmed by 5 bases and J by 6 bases, leaving 9 bases between them. This CDR3 contains 11 residues.

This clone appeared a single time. The CDR3 bases are TGTGCCAGCAGTTATATGAGCTCCTACGAGCAGTACTTC. This codes for CASSYMSSYEQYF. The chain employs TRBV3-1 (or the pseudogene TRBV3-2) and TRBJ2-7; the D is unclear. Germline V gene lookup returns CDR1 LGHDT and CDR2 YNNKEL (reference sequence). Trimming pared 6 bases from V and 0 bases from J, leaving 9 bases between. The CDR3 extends over 13 amino acids.

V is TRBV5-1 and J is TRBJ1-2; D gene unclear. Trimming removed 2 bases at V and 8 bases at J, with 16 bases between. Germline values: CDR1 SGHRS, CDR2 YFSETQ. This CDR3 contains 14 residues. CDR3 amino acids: CASSFPRGSEGYTF. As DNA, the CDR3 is TGCGCCAGCAGCTTCCCCCGGGGATCGGAAGGCTACACCTTC.